This entry lists 28 T cell receptor beta chains sequenced from one sample in a study of cytomegalovirus exposure and HLA in healthy donors. Primers: 60 Vbeta forward and 13 Jbeta reverse. Repertoires were generated with immunoSEQ multiplex PCR, while TCRdb's copy carries only in-frame clones and drops some. The profile shows 250,000 or so clones, about 90% of them singletons. Sample: PBMCs. These receptors were taken from a girl aged 2 to 9 in good health and CMV-seronegative.

CDR3 in amino acids: CASSWGQNTGELFF. The CDR3 nucleotides read TGTGCCAGTAGTTGGGGACAGAACACCGGGGAGCTGTTTTTT. This chain uses TRBV19 with TRBJ2-2, with a weak D call TRBD1 (6 bases). Looked up from germline, CDR1 is LNHDA and CDR2 is SQIVND (reference sequence). CDR3 length: 14 residues. V was pared by 5 bases and J by 1 base, with 8 bases between.

The rearrangement joins TRBV2 to TRBJ2-6; maybe TRBD1 (5 bases). Per the germline V gene, CDR1 is SNHLY and CDR2 is FYNNEI. The CDR3 extends over 15 amino acids. Trimming removed 5 bases from V and 1 base from J, with 9 bases in between. The CDR3 DNA reads TGTGCCAGCAGTTCTGGGGCGTCTGGGGCCAACGTCCTGACTTTC. Encoded protein: CASSSGASGANVLTF.

The rearrangement uses TRBV5-4 and TRBJ2-2, with 10 bases that match TRBD2. J lost 5 bases, V lost 4 bases, and 11 bases had no gene match. Germline CDR1 SGHNT, CDR2 YYREEE (reference sequence). The CDR3 spans 17 residues. CDR3 loop: CASSLFLAGVKTGELFF. Here the CDR3 DNA reads TGTGCCAGCAGCCTTTTTCTAGCGGGAGTTAAGACCGGGGAGCTGTTTTTT.

The chain combines TRBV10-3 with TRBJ2-7, with TRBD1 matching over 11 bases. The V and J ends lost 6 bases and 7 bases, in that order; junction bases with no gene match: 8. Germline CDR1 ENHRY, CDR2 SYGVKD. There are 14 residues in the CDR3. CDR3 amino acids: CAISPRTGGNEQYF. Here the CDR3 DNA reads TGTGCCATCAGCCCCCGGACAGGGGGCAATGAGCAGTACTTC.

The chain joins TRBV9 to TRBJ2-1; 10 positions agree with TRBD2. V was clipped by 3 bases and J by 2 bases; unmatched bases: 14. The CDR3 consists of 19 residues. Germline V lookup: CDR1 SGDLS, CDR2 YYNGEE. The CDR3 sequence is CASSDRTSGAPSAYNEQFF. CDR3 in DNA: TGTGCCAGCAGCGACCGGACTAGCGGAGCCCCCTCGGCCTACAATGAGCAGTTCTTC.

The V and J genes are TRBV10-3 and TRBJ1-1; a weak D match, TRBD1 (5 bases). CDR1 and CDR2 from the germline V gene are ENHRY and SYGVKD. V shed 7 bases and J shed 3 bases, with 15 bases lying between them. This CDR3 is built from 14 residues. CDR3 sequence: CAITAGRSDTEAFF. The CDR3 coding sequence is TGTGCCATCACCGCGGGACGATCGGACACTGAAGCTTTCTTT.

Of note for this clone: At one end the junction does not follow the germline gene, possibly because of a read error. The genes are TRBV7-9 and TRBJ1-3; D unclear. In germline, CDR1 is SEHNR, CDR2 FQNEAQ (reference sequence). The CDR3 length is 12 residues. The CDR3 nucleotides are TGTTCCAGCAGCGGAGGTGGAAACACCATATATTTT. Encoded protein: CSSSGGGNTIYF.

This chain joins TRBV6-7 and TRBJ2-1, with 7 bases lining up with TRBD1. TRBV6-7 is marked as an open reading frame, function uncertain. Unmatched junction bases numbered 6, after V lost 4 bases and J lost 0 bases. This CDR3 has 16 residues. CDR3 amino acids: CASSSLQGSSYNEQFF. The CDR3 nucleotides read TGTGCCAGCAGTTCCCTACAGGGGAGCTCCTACAATGAGCAGTTCTTC.

This clone occurred once. The chain links TRBV6-1 to TRBJ1-1; the match to TRBD1 covers 7 bases. Germline V gene sequence: CDR1 MNHNS, CDR2 SASEGT. The CDR3 loop spans 15 amino acids. J was trimmed by 4 bases and V by 6 bases; bases with no gene match: 11. In DNA form, the CDR3 reads TGTGCCAGCAGCCCCGCCAAGACAGGGACCACTGAAGCTTTCTTT. Residues: CASSPAKTGTTEAFF.

V is TRBV29-1 and J is TRBJ1-2, with a tentative D call TRBD1 (6 bases). CDR1 is SQVTM and CDR2 is ANQGSEA in the germline V gene. Trimming took off 7 bases at V and 6 bases at J, with 15 bases between the two ends. This CDR3 has 12 amino acids. The CDR3 DNA is TGCAGCGCCGGGGGGGGGCGGGATGGCTACACCTTC. Its translation: CSAGGGRDGYTF.

DNA for the CDR3: TGTGCCATCAGGGCAGGGGGCGCATGGAATTCACCCCTCCACTTT. It specifies CAIRAGGAWNSPLHF. The chain has TRBV10-3 and TRBJ1-6, with 8 nucleotides matching TRBD1. In germline, CDR1 is ENHRY, CDR2 SYGVKD. With V trimmed by 6 bases and J by 7 bases, 8 bases remained unmatched. The CDR3 is made up of 15 amino acids.

The chain employs TRBV11-2 and TRBJ2-7, with 10 bases matching TRBD2. J lost 3 bases, V lost 5 bases, and 10 bases had no gene match. Per germline, CDR1 SGHAT and CDR2 FQNNGV. This CDR3 region has 16 residues. CDR3: CASSPIAGGPLYEQYF. DNA for the CDR3: TGTGCCAGCAGCCCAATAGCGGGAGGTCCCCTCTACGAGCAGTACTTC.

V and J are TRBV10-3 and TRBJ1-3; unclear D gene. CDR1 and CDR2 from the germline V gene are ENHRY and SYGVKD. The CDR3 has 15 amino acids. V was clipped by 3 bases and J by 0 bases, with 9 bases between them. CDR3 protein: CAISEREISGNTIYF. For the CDR3, the DNA is TGTGCCATCAGTGAACGCGAGATCTCTGGAAACACCATATATTTT.

This chain connects TRBV27 to TRBJ2-7; D perhaps matches TRBD1 (5 bases). The V gene's germline CDR1 is MNHEY and CDR2 SMNVEV (reference sequence). This CDR3 is built from 14 residues. Trimming took 5 bases from V and 2 from J, leaving 13 bases between them. Here the CDR3 reads CASSPWGQAYEQYF. The CDR3 coding sequence is TGTGCCAGCAGTCCTTGGGGCCAGGCCTACGAGCAGTACTTC.

V and J are TRBV6-1 and TRBJ1-5; 7 bases line up with TRBD1. Germline V lookup: CDR1 MNHNS, CDR2 SASEGT. The CDR3 loop spans 15 amino acids. The V segment lost 4 bases and the J segment 0 bases; nucleotides outside the gene matches: 3. The CDR3 loop is CASSGDRNSNQPQHF. The CDR3 coding sequence is TGTGCCAGCAGTGGGGACAGAAATAGCAATCAGCCCCAGCATTTT.

This sequence joins TRBV27 and TRBJ2-3; a weak D match, TRBD1 (6 bases). This CDR3 comprises 15 residues. Germline V gives CDR1 MNHEY, CDR2 SMNVEV (reference sequence). V was cut by 6 bases and J by 0 bases, with 13 bases left in between. The CDR3 here is CASSLRGTSTDTQYF. The CDR3 DNA reads as TGTGCCAGCAGCCTCAGGGGAACTAGCACAGATACGCAGTATTTT.

The chain links TRBV7-6 to TRBJ2-2; D unclear. The CDR3 consists of 14 residues. With 2 bases removed from V and 2 bases from J, the gap between germline ends came to 6 bases. Germline loops: CDR1 SGHVS, CDR2 FNYEAQ. Here the CDR3 reads CASSLSLNTGELFF. Written as DNA, the CDR3 is TGTGCCAGCAGCTTATCACTCAACACCGGGGAGCTGTTTTTT.

V is TRBV5-6 and J is TRBJ1-1; unclear D gene. V lost 4 bases to trimming and J lost 0 bases, with 19 bases between them. This CDR3 has 17 residues. Germline CDR1 SGHDT, CDR2 YYEEEE. Written as DNA, the CDR3 is TGTGCCAGCAGCCCAAGGTTTCTCTGGGAGATGAACACTGAAGCTTTCTTT. Protein: CASSPRFLWEMNTEAFF.

The V call is TRBV6-5, the J call TRBJ2-7, with no clear D. Germline V CDR1 and CDR2: MNHEY, SVGAGI. Trimming pared 5 bases from V and 3 bases from J, leaving 11 bases between. This CDR3 has 13 amino acids. The CDR3 sequence is CASSLQFNYEQYF. The CDR3 DNA reads TGTGCCAGCAGTCTACAGTTTAACTACGAGCAGTACTTC.

V is TRBV14 and J is TRBJ1-5; tentative D call: TRBD1 (5 bases). The CDR3 runs 17 residues. Germline CDR1 is SGHDN and CDR2 is FVKESK. Trimming cost V 0 bases and J 0 bases, with 12 bases left between them. The CDR3 DNA sequence: TGTGCCAGCAGCCAAGATCTAGAGACAGATAGCAATCAGCCCCAGCATTTT. This encodes CASSQDLETDSNQPQHF.

The chain uses TRBV5-4 and TRBJ1-6; D unclear. The germline gives CDR1 SGHNT, CDR2 YYREEE (reference sequence). The CDR3 sequence is 14 residues long. Deletions cut 7 bases from V and 8 bases from J, with 16 bases between. DNA for the CDR3: TGTGCCAGCCCAGCTTGGACGGGGTATTCACCCCTCCACTTT. It codes for CASPAWTGYSPLHF.

This chain connects TRBV5-6 to TRBJ2-5, with 9 bases fitting TRBD2. The CDR3 contains 19 residues. In germline, CDR1 is SGHDT, CDR2 YYEEEE. V lost 6 bases, J lost 8 bases, and 26 bases stayed unmatched. The CDR3 sequence is CASTTQWASGVTNPYTQYF. CDR3 sequence (DNA): TGTGCCAGCACCACCCAGTGGGCTAGCGGGGTGACTAACCCCTACACCCAGTACTTC.

The V gene is TRBV29-1, the J gene TRBJ2-3; D gene uncertain. The CDR3 covers 13 residues. The germline V and J ends were trimmed by 4 bases and 2 bases, with 10 bases remaining between them. Germline V gene lookup returns CDR1 SQVTM and CDR2 ANQGSEA. The CDR3 is CSVGDFYTDTQYF. In nucleotides, the CDR3 is TGCAGCGTTGGAGACTTCTACACAGATACGCAGTATTTT.

The chain uses TRBV2 and TRBJ2-7, with TRBD2 matching over 13 bases. The length of the CDR3 is 13 residues. CDR1 and CDR2 from the germline V gene are SNHLY and FYNNEI. V gave up 7 bases and J gave up 4 bases; unmatched junction bases: 1. CDR3 coding DNA: TGTGCCAGCAAGACTAGCGGGAGGTACGAGCAGTACTTC. It codes for CASKTSGRYEQYF.

The chain is built from TRBV5-1 and TRBJ2-1, with no clear D. The CDR3 length is 11 residues. V lost 4 bases and J lost 7, with 6 bases in between. The germline V gene encodes CDR1 SGHRS and CDR2 YFSETQ. CDR3 DNA: TGCGCCAGCAGCACTGAAAATGAGCAGTTCTTC. Protein: CASSTENEQFF.

The chain recombines TRBV4-1 with TRBJ2-1, with TRBD2 identical over 11 bases. CDR1 MGHRA and CDR2 YSYEKL come from the germline V gene. V lost 0 bases to trimming and J lost 8 bases; unmatched junction nucleotides: 15. The CDR3 consists of 19 residues. The CDR3, as DNA: TGCGCCAGCAGCCAAGAAAGGTGGGGTAGCGGGAGGGCCTCGGATGAGCAGTTCTTC. Amino acids: CASSQERWGSGRASDEQFF.

The rearrangement uses TRBV10-3 and TRBJ1-2; 7 nucleotides line up with TRBD1. This CDR3 contains 15 residues. From germline, CDR1 is ENHRY and CDR2 SYGVKD. V trimming: 2 bases; J trimming: 4 bases; junction bases outside the gene matches: 7. The CDR3 bases are TGTGCCATCAGTGAGGGGGGGACAGACATCTATGGCTACACCTTC. It is translated as CAISEGGTDIYGYTF.

This rearrangement joins TRBV2 to TRBJ2-7; weak D call: TRBD2 (6 bases). Trimming left V 6 bases short and J 4 bases short, with 13 bases between. The CDR3 has 13 residues. Germline-derived CDR1 and CDR2 are SNHLY and FYNNEI. CDR3 in DNA: TGTGCCAGCAGAGATAGCGGCCTTTACGAGCAGTACTTC. This sequence encodes CASRDSGLYEQYF.